The TCR beta chain described here comes from a study of cytomegalovirus exposure and HLA in healthy donors. Findings and limits, study-wide: Accurate predictions that matched the HLA-A and HLA-B alleles of most subjects were reportedly made from TCR beta sequences. There was a cluster of highly shared sequence variants that was likely a sequencing artifact.

Details on this clone: Antigen unknown.

PCR amplification relied on 60 Vbeta primers (plus 13 Jbeta primers). TCRdb's table, derived via immunoSEQ multiplex PCR, lists solely in-frame clones and lacks some. The profile shows about 160,000 clones, 81% of them singletons. Germline V lookup: CDR1 MNHEY, CDR2 SMNVEV (reference sequence). V was shortened by 3 bases and J by 5 bases, with 10 bases between the two germline ends. CDR3 size: 14 residues. The gene calls are TRBV27 and TRBJ1-4; a possible D gene is TRBD1 (6 bases). This clonotype originated in a middle-aged man in good health and CMV-seropositive. Material for sequencing was PBMCs. The CDR3 coding sequence is TGTGCCAGCAGTTTTCAGGGGCGGAATGAAAAACTGTTTTTT. Protein: CASSFQGRNEKLFF.